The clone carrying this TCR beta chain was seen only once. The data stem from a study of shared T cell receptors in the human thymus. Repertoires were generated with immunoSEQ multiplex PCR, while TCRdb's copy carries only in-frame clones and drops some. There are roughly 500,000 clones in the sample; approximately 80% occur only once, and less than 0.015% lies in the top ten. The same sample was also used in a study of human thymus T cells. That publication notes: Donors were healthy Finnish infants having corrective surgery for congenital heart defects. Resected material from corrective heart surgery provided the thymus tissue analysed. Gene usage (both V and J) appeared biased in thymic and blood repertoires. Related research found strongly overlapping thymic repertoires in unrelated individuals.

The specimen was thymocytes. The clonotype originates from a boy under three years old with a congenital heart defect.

CDR3 sequence (DNA): TGTGCCAGCAGCTTGGTGGACAGGAACACTGAAGCTTTCTTT. Translating it yields CASSLVDRNTEAFF. This chain uses TRBV5-6 with TRBJ1-1; the D gene is possibly TRBD1 (6 bases). V was cut by 0 bases and J by 1 base, with 7 bases left in between. There are 14 residues in the CDR3. CDR1 and CDR2 (germline): SGHDT, YYEEEE.